This T cell receptor (beta chain) derives from a study of T cells in Graves' hyperthyroidism and ophthalmopathy. Germline V CDR1 and CDR2: DFQATT, SNEGSKA (reference sequence). CDR3 length: 15 amino acids. TCR beta CDR3 regions were amplified from RNA. HTBI primers were employed in a first-round RT-PCR of the TCR CDR3. One entry per CDR3 protein results from TCRdb running MiXCR on the multiplex PCR reads. This repertoire shows roughly 150,000 distinct CDR3 sequences, around 8.9% found once; its top ten account for approximately 20%. Many counts were recorded for this clonotype. The sequence was obtained from a woman younger than 35 with Graves' hyperthyroidism that later progressed to Graves' ophthalmopathy. The rearrangement joins TRBV20-1 to TRBJ2-1; 14 bases agree with TRBD2. The sample consisted of blood. CDR3 coding DNA: TGCAGAGGACTAGCGGGGGGAACCTCCTACAATGAGCAGTTCTTC. It yields the protein CRGLAGGTSYNEQFF.